This TCR beta chain was identified during a study of pediatric ulcerative colitis. General observations from the study: Some T cells in rectal biopsies may come from blood, especially with overt colitis.

Sequenced by immunoSEQ multiplex PCR; TCRdb stores in-frame clones only, minus some. The sample carries more than 40,000 clones, more than 60% recorded once. One to two pinch biopsies were taken from the rectum during colonoscopy. Ulcerative colitis patients received no immunosuppressive medication before the diagnostic colonoscopy. This clone appeared a single time. As yet, its antigen is unknown. Looked up from germline, CDR1 is MDHEN and CDR2 is SYDVKM. V shed 5 bases, J shed 3 bases, and the junction held 10 bases outside the gene matches. There are 15 residues in the CDR3. Material for sequencing was gut tissue. The TCR originated in a girl between 5 and 17 years old with moderate ulcerative colitis. This rearrangement joins TRBV28 to TRBJ2-7, with TRBD2 matching over 7 bases. In nucleotides, the CDR3 is TGTGCCAGCAGTCCTTGGGGGGGGACCAACTACGAGCAGTACTTC. Its translation is CASSPWGGTNYEQYF.